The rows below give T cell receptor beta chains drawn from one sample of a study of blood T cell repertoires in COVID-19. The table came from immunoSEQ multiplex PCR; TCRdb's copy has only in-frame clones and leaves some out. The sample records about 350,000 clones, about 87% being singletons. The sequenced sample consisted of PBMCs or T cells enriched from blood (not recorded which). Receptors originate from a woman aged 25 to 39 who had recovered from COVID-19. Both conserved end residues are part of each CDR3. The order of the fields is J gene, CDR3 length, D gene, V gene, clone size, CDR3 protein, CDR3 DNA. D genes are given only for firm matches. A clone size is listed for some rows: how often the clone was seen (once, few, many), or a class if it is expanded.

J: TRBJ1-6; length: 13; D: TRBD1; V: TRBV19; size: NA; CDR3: CASQGANNSPLHF; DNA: TGTGCCAGCCAGGGGGCGAATAATTCACCCCTCCACTTT
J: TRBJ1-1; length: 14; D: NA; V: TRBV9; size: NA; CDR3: CASSGGVLNTEAFF; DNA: TGTGCCAGCAGCGGGGGGGTCCTCAACACTGAAGCTTTCTTT
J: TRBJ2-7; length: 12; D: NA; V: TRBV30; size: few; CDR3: CAWSVSVYEQYF; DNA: TGTGCCTGGAGTGTATCGGTCTACGAGCAGTACTTC
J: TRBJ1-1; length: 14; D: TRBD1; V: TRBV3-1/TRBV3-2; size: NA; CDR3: CASTGQGEVTEAFF; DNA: TGTGCCAGCACCGGACAGGGGGAGGTCACTGAAGCTTTCTTT
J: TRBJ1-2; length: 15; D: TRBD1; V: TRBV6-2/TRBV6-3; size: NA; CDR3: CASSTLQGATYGYTF; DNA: TGTGCCAGCAGTACGTTACAGGGGGCCACCTATGGCTACACCTTC
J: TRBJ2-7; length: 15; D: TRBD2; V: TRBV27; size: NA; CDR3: CASSPGGVGITKQYF; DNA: TGTGCCAGCAGTCCGGGGGGGGTGGGGATTACGAAGCAGTACTTC
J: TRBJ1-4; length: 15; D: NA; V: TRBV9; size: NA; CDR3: CASSVGVQENEKLFF; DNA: TGTGCCAGCAGCGTAGGTGTACAGGAGAATGAAAAACTGTTTTTT
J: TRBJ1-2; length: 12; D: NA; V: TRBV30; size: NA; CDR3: CAWSVQGYGYTF; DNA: TGTGCCTGGAGTGTACAGGGATATGGCTACACCTTC
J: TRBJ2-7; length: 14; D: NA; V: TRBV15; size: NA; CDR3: CATSRDPVPNEQYF; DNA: TGTGCCACCAGCAGAGATCCAGTCCCCAACGAGCAGTACTTC
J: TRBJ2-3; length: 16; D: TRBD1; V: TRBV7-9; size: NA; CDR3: CASSAGGTGSTDTQYF; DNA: TGTGCCAGCAGCGCCGGGGGGACAGGGAGCACAGATACGCAGTATTTT
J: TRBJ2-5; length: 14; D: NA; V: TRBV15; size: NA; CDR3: CATSRGGPWETQYF; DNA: TGTGCCACCAGCAGAGGGGGCCCTTGGGAGACCCAGTACTTC
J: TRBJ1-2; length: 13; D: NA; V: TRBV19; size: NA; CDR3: CASSIQINYGYTF; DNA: TGTGCCAGTAGTATTCAGATAAACTATGGCTACACCTTC
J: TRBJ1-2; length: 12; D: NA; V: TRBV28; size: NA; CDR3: CASSSGMDGYTF; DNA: TGTGCCAGCAGTTCGGGGATGGATGGCTACACCTTC
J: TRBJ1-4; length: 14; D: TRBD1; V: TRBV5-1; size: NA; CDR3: CASSWTGENEKLFF; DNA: TGCGCCAGCAGCTGGACAGGGGAGAATGAAAAACTGTTTTTT
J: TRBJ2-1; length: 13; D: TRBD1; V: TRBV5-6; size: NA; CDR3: CASSGGTGFKVFF; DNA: TGTGCCAGCAGCGGAGGGACAGGGTTTAAAGTGTTCTTC
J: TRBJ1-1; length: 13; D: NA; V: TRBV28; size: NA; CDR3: CASSFSVNTEAFF; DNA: TGTGCCAGCAGTTTCTCAGTGAACACTGAAGCTTTCTTT
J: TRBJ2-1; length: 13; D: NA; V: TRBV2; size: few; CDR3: CASSRDTINEQFF; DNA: TGTGCCAGCAGTCGAGACACAATTAATGAGCAGTTCTTC
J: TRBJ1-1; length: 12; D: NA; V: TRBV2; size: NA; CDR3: CASTGTNTEAFF; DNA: TGTGCCAGCACGGGGACAAACACTGAAGCTTTCTTT